These T cell receptor beta chains were read from a single sample in a study of control samples from healthy donors and cancer patients. TCRdb's table, derived via immunoSEQ multiplex PCR, lists solely in-frame clones and lacks some. The table lists tens of thousands of clones, roughly 85% of them singletons. The specimen sequenced was blood. These receptors all stem from a middle-aged man in good health. The CDR3 runs from the conserved cysteine through the conserved F or W. Fields, in order: CDR3 protein, V gene, D gene. The D gene is left open where the match is weak.

CASSQDSGTLSEQFF TRBV3-1/TRBV3-2 TRBD2
CASSQDLRRGTIYF TRBV4-3 NA
CASSNRQGVANTGELFF TRBV28 TRBD1
CASSPLLGAGVTDTQYF TRBV3-1/TRBV3-2 TRBD2
CASSPGTSGARGEQYF TRBV4-1 TRBD2
CASRRQGISYNEQFF TRBV6-5 TRBD1
CASRTFAPSDTEAFF TRBV6-5 NA
CASSFRGQSTDTQYF TRBV7-3 TRBD1
CSANEGGTGELFF TRBV29-1 NA
CASSQDSRRSGSGGELFF TRBV5-1 TRBD2
CASSGTGAYQPQHF TRBV7-2 TRBD1
CASSLNRDNEQFF TRBV7-3 NA